Each of the 15 T cell receptor beta chains below was sequenced from the same sample in a study of blood T cell repertoires in COVID-19. Only in-frame clones appear in the TCRdb table, and some are missing; sequencing was by immunoSEQ multiplex PCR. The sample holds around 100,000 clones; about 91% are singletons and the top ten take about 18%. Material for sequencing was peripheral blood. Receptors were obtained from a man aged 45 to 65 with acute or convalescent COVID-19.

The sample holds one count of this clone. This sequence joins TRBV5-4 and TRBJ2-7; 11 bases agree with TRBD1. From germline, CDR1 is SGHNT and CDR2 YYREEE (reference sequence). Losses at the gene ends were 3 bases for V and 6 bases for J; bases not matched to a gene: 8. The CDR3 is 15 residues long. The CDR3 protein is CASSSPGTGGGEQYF. The CDR3, as DNA: TGTGCCAGCAGCTCACCCGGGACAGGGGGTGGCGAGCAGTACTTC.

The chain employs TRBV6-5 and TRBJ1-2; TRBD1 is a possible D gene (6 bases). The CDR3 is made up of 12 amino acids. V lost 8 bases to trimming and J lost 8 bases, with 15 bases between them. Germline V CDR1 and CDR2: MNHEY, SVGAGI. The CDR3 here is CASGTPILGYTF. The DNA for the CDR3 is TGTGCCAGCGGGACACCGATTTTAGGCTACACCTTC.

This clone came up a few times. V and J are TRBV12-3 or TRBV12-4 and TRBJ2-3; 9 bases are a match to TRBD1. V gave up 6 bases and J gave up 4 bases; unmatched junction bases: 2. This CDR3 has 13 amino acids. The CDR3 is CASRGQGADTQYF. CDR3 sequence (DNA): TGTGCCAGCAGGGGACAGGGAGCAGATACGCAGTATTTT.

The rearrangement uses TRBV4-2 and TRBJ1-2, with TRBD1 identical over 8 bases. This CDR3 contains 15 residues. Germline V lookup: CDR1 LGHNA, CDR2 YNFKEQ. V was clipped by 0 bases and J by 2 bases; unmatched bases: 2. DNA for the CDR3: TGTGCCAGCAGCCAAGAAGACAGGGGAAACTATGGCTACACCTTC. Translation gives CASSQEDRGNYGYTF.

A few counts support this clone. CDR3 loop: CASSDGTGVNEKLFF. The CDR3, as DNA: TGTGCCAGCAGTGATGGGACAGGGGTTAATGAAAAACTGTTTTTT. V is TRBV2 and J is TRBJ1-4; 10 bases agree with TRBD1. Germline assignment: CDR1 SNHLY and CDR2 FYNNEI. Losses at the gene ends were 3 bases for V and 4 bases for J; bases not matched to a gene: 2. There are 15 residues in the CDR3.

The gene calls are TRBV4-1 and TRBJ1-4; 8 nucleotides match TRBD1. J lost 8 bases, V lost 4 bases, and 9 bases had no gene match. In germline, CDR1 is MGHRA, CDR2 YSYEKL. The CDR3 sequence is 15 residues long. CDR3 sequence: CASSLVRTGKEKLFF. The CDR3 nucleotides are TGCGCCAGCAGCCTCGTCCGGACAGGGAAAGAAAAACTGTTTTTT.

The chain combines TRBV5-5 with TRBJ2-5; D is uncertain. There are 12 residues in the CDR3. The V and J ends lost 0 bases and 10 bases respectively, with 10 bases between them. The germline V gene encodes CDR1 SGHKS and CDR2 YYEKEE (reference sequence). CDR3 region: CASSLDHFGQYF. CDR3 in DNA: TGTGCCAGCAGCTTGGACCATTTCGGCCAGTACTTC.

This chain uses TRBV18 with TRBJ1-2; D ambiguous. The germline CDR1 and CDR2 sequences are KGHSH and LQKENI. V was cut by 1 base and J by 2 bases, with 8 bases left in between. This CDR3 contains 14 residues. The CDR3 sequence: CASSPLSGNYGYTF. The DNA of the CDR3 is TGTGCCAGCTCACCACTGTCCGGGAACTATGGCTACACCTTC.

V gene TRBV7-6 combines with J gene TRBJ2-5, with a weak D call TRBD2 (6 bases). The CDR3 has 14 amino acids. Germline V CDR1 and CDR2: SGHVS, FNYEAQ. Trimming cost V 4 bases and J 4 bases, with 13 bases left between them. The CDR3 spells CASSSLRGTETQYF. In DNA, the CDR3 is TGTGCCAGCAGCTCCTTGCGGGGAACAGAGACCCAGTACTTC.

The chain links TRBV7-2 to TRBJ2-6, with 7 nucleotides matching TRBD1. The CDR3 totals 17 residues. The V and J ends lost 4 bases and 0 bases, in that order; junction bases with no gene match: 6. Germline CDR1 is SGHTA and CDR2 is FQGNSA. CDR3 protein: CASSYRGLNSGANVLTF. The CDR3 coding sequence is TGTGCCAGCAGCTACAGGGGTCTGAACTCTGGGGCCAACGTCCTGACTTTC.

V is TRBV3-1 (or the pseudogene TRBV3-2) and J is TRBJ1-2, with D uncertain. V was cut by 4 bases and J by 0 bases, with 15 bases left in between. Germline CDR1 reads LGHDT; CDR2 reads YNNKEL (reference sequence). The CDR3 sequence is 16 residues long. CDR3 nucleotide sequence: TGTGCCAGCAGCCCAACCCACAAGAACACTAACTATGGCTACACCTTC. Residues: CASSPTHKNTNYGYTF.

This sequence joins TRBV4-3 and TRBJ2-1, with 8 bases identical to TRBD1. Germline CDR1 and CDR2: LGHNA and YSLEER. V lost 1 base, J lost 0 bases, and 5 bases stayed unmatched. CDR3 length equals 17 residues. For the CDR3, the DNA is TGCGCCAGCAGCCAAGTGGCAGGGGGCGTCTCCTACAATGAGCAGTTCTTC. It specifies CASSQVAGGVSYNEQFF.

The chain uses TRBV3-1 (or the pseudogene TRBV3-2) and TRBJ2-5; TRBD2 matches 7 bases. The CDR3 totals 15 residues. The V gene's germline CDR1 is LGHDT and CDR2 YNNKEL (reference sequence). Trimming cost V 4 bases and J 4 bases; bases outside gene matches: 9. CDR3 coding DNA: TGTGCCAGCAGCCGGGGGGGGTTTTCAGGAGAGACCCAGTACTTC. Its protein product is CASSRGGFSGETQYF.

This clone came up once. The chain carries TRBV4-2 and TRBJ1-5, with 7 bases aligning to TRBD1. The CDR3 runs to 15 residues. V was pared by 1 base and J by 0 bases, with 0 bases of the junction left unmatched. CDR1 LGHNA and CDR2 YNFKEQ come from the germline V gene. The CDR3 DNA sequence: TGTGCCAGCAGCCAAGGGACAGGTAGCAATCAGCCCCAGCATTTT. It specifies CASSQGTGSNQPQHF.

V gene TRBV29-1 combines with J gene TRBJ2-7; unclear D gene. This CDR3 has 12 residues. CDR1 is SQVTM and CDR2 is ANQGSEA in the germline V gene. V lost 2 bases and J 0 bases, leaving 5 bases between the germline ends. CDR3 region: CSVEINSYEQYF. DNA for the CDR3: TGCAGCGTTGAAATAAACTCCTACGAGCAGTACTTC.